This T cell receptor beta chain was profiled in a study of cytomegalovirus exposure and HLA in healthy donors. The PCR was carried out with 60 Vbeta primers and 13 Jbeta primers. The protocol was immunoSEQ multiplex PCR, while the TCRdb copy is restricted to in-frame clones and leaves out a portion. The sample records 65,000 to 100,000 clones, roughly 80% being singletons. Germline CDR1 is LNHDA and CDR2 is SQIVND (reference sequence). Trimming removed 3 bases from V and 5 bases from J, with 10 bases in between. The CDR3 sequence is 13 residues long. The TCR sequence derives from a middle-aged man in good health and CMV-seronegative. Sequencing was carried out using PBMCs. The rearrangement uses TRBV19 and TRBJ1-1; D remains ambiguous. The CDR3 region is CASSIYGGTEAFF. The CDR3 region has the DNA TGTGCCAGTAGTATCTATGGTGGTACTGAAGCTTTCTTT.